This T cell receptor beta chain was documented in a study of blood T cell repertoires in COVID-19. Study as a whole: PBMCs, B-cell-depleted T cells, or T cells were the source of the cDNA or gDNA that made up the material.

This clone was seen more than once but under ten times. The study drew participants aged about 18 to 89 years from 20 to 30 US areas. Clinical histories supplied by participants themselves formed the basis of cohort assignment. The CDR3 totals 16 residues. Trimming cost V 2 bases and J 8 bases; bases outside gene matches: 12. CDR1 is MNHNS, CDR2 SASEGT, per germline. Measured with immunoSEQ multiplex PCR; TCRdb has only the in-frame clones, and not every one. This table has approximately 65,000 clones, about 75% appearing once. Material: PBMCs or T cells enriched from blood (not recorded which). V gene TRBV6-1 combines with J gene TRBJ1-3; TRBD1 agrees at 7 bases. The clonotype originates from a woman in her sixties or seventies who had been exposed to COVID-19. The CDR3 spells CASSESGGDLGDTIYF. CDR3 sequence (DNA): TGTGCCAGCAGTGAATCAGGGGGAGACCTCGGGGACACCATATATTTT.